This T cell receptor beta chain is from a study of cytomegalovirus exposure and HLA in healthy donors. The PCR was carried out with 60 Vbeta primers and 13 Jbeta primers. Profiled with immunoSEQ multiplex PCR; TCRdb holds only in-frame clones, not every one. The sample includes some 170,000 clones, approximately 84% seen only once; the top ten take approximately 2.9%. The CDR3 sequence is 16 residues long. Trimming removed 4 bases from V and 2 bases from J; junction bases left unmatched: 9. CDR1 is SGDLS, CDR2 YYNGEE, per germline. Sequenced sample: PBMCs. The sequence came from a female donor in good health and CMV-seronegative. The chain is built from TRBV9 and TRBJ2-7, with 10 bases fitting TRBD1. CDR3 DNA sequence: TGTGCCAGCAGCCCCAATCGTGGGACAGGGGCCTACGAGCAGTACTTC. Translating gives CASSPNRGTGAYEQYF. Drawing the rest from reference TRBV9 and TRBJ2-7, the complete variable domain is DSGVTQTPKHLITATGQRVTLRCSPRSGDLSVYWYQQSLDQGLQFLIQYYNGEERAKGNILERFSAQQFPDLHSELNLSSLELGDSALYFCASSPNRGTGAYEQYFGPGTRLTVT.